The 15 T cell receptor beta chains given below trace back to one sample, sequenced in a study of Ad26.COV2.S vaccination and SARS-CoV-2 variants. Produced via immunoSEQ multiplex PCR; TCRdb's table is partial and in-frame only. The sample has about 410,000 clones, 92% seen once. The treatment is: roughly 20 received Ad26.COV2.S at low or high dose, single or two shots; a few received placebo; per-sample allocation not given. Specimens were obtained on day 63 following the first vaccine or placebo injection. The source was peripheral blood, collected in a trial of Ad26.COV2.S vaccine versus placebo. The receptors derive from a person aged 18 to 59 who received the Ad26.COV2.S COVID-19 vaccine or a placebo.

The chain couples TRBV6-2 or TRBV6-3 to TRBJ1-1; D uncertain. Trimming removed 2 bases at V and 0 bases at J, with 13 bases between. Per germline, CDR1 MNHEY and CDR2 SVGEGT. There are 16 residues in the CDR3. The CDR3 nucleotides read TGTGCCAGCAGTTACGGTCATCGGGGAGTGAACACTGAAGCTTTCTTT. The encoded protein is CASSYGHRGVNTEAFF.

This clone was found a few times. The rearrangement uses TRBV19 and TRBJ1-5, with a weak D call TRBD1 (5 bases). The CDR3 has 13 residues. V was pared by 3 bases and J by 7 bases, with 10 bases between. CDR1 and CDR2 from the germline V gene are LNHDA and SQIVND (reference sequence). Written as DNA, the CDR3 is TGTGCCAGTAGTATTGGGGGGTACCAGCCCCAGCATTTT. This translates into CASSIGGYQPQHF.

The chain recombines TRBV27 with TRBJ2-3, with D tentatively TRBD1 or TRBD2 (7 bases each). The V end lost 6 bases, the J end lost 6 bases, and 16 bases lay between the germline ends. The germline V gene has CDR1 MNHEY and CDR2 SMNVEV (reference sequence). The CDR3 extends over 14 amino acids. Here the CDR3 reads CASRGRGPGDTQYF. The CDR3, as DNA: TGTGCCAGCAGGGGGAGGGGGCCAGGGGATACGCAGTATTTT.

V usage is TRBV18 and J usage is TRBJ1-2; D not resolved. V was cut by 2 bases and J by 6 bases, with 13 bases left in between. This CDR3 region has 14 residues. Germline V gene sequence: CDR1 KGHSH, CDR2 LQKENI. CDR3 residues: CASSPTGRSNGYTF. The CDR3 nucleotides read TGTGCCAGCTCACCAACCGGACGGTCCAATGGCTACACCTTC.

This chain links TRBV30 with TRBJ1-4; 7 nucleotides match TRBD1. V was clipped by 3 bases and J by 0 bases; unmatched bases: 7. The CDR3 totals 16 residues. The germline V gene encodes CDR1 GTSNPN and CDR2 SVGIG (reference sequence). CDR3 protein: CAWRGSGTATNEKLFF. The CDR3, as DNA: TGTGCCTGGAGGGGAAGTGGGACAGCAACTAATGAAAAACTGTTTTTT.

The chain has TRBV27 and TRBJ2-5; 9 bases line up with TRBD2. The germline gives CDR1 MNHEY, CDR2 SMNVEV (reference sequence). Trimming at V came to 4 bases and at J to 7 bases, leaving 13 bases not matched to a gene. The CDR3 runs to 16 residues. The CDR3 bases are TGTGCCAGCAGTTCTACCTTAGCGGGGGCCGGGTGGACCCAGTACTTC. As protein: CASSSTLAGAGWTQYF.

The chain employs TRBV27 and TRBJ1-2; TRBD1 is a possible D gene (6 bases). V lost 1 base and J lost 2, with 11 bases in between. This CDR3 is 15 amino acids long. CDR1 is MNHEY, CDR2 SMNVEV, per germline (reference sequence). CDR3 bases: TGTGCCAGCAGTTTATTGACAGGTGGGAACTATGGCTACACCTTC. It codes for CASSLLTGGNYGYTF.

The J gene is TRBJ1-1, the V gene TRBV27; D uncertain. Germline lookup yields CDR1 MNHEY and CDR2 SMNVEV (reference sequence). The CDR3 totals 11 residues. V was cut by 10 bases and J by 7 bases, with 13 bases left in between. CDR3 amino acids: CATGRGSEAFF. The CDR3, as DNA: TGTGCCACCGGCAGAGGCAGTGAAGCTTTCTTT.

This chain joins TRBV10-1 and TRBJ2-2, with D maybe TRBD2 (5 bases). Germline V lookup: CDR1 WNHNN, CDR2 SYGVQD (reference sequence). V lost 4 bases and J 7 bases, leaving 10 bases between the germline ends. The length of the CDR3 is 13 residues. In DNA form, the CDR3 reads TGCGCCAGCAGTGTGACTACCGGCGGGGAGCTGTTTTTT. This gives the protein CASSVTTGGELFF.

V is TRBV28 and J is TRBJ1-6, with D perhaps TRBD1 (5 bases). The germline V gene has CDR1 MDHEN and CDR2 SYDVKM. The V and J ends lost 8 bases and 10 bases respectively, with 12 bases between them. This CDR3 is built from 12 residues. CDR3 region: CASWGGGSPLHF. CDR3 sequence (DNA): TGTGCCAGCTGGGGGGGAGGATCACCCCTCCACTTT.

This rearrangement joins TRBV7-2 to TRBJ2-7, with a tentative D call TRBD1 (6 bases). The CDR3 spans 14 residues. Per germline, CDR1 SGHTA and CDR2 FQGNSA. V lost 1 base and J lost 2, with 9 bases in between. This CDR3 is CASSLVQGPYEQYF. The CDR3 nucleotides are TGTGCCAGCAGCTTAGTTCAGGGGCCCTACGAGCAGTACTTC.

This chain uses TRBV2 with TRBJ2-2; the D is unclear. Trimming left V 3 bases short and J 1 base short, with 9 bases between. This CDR3 is built from 15 residues. From germline, CDR1 is SNHLY and CDR2 FYNNEI. This CDR3 is CASSDRFGNTGELFF. The CDR3 DNA reads as TGTGCCAGCAGTGACCGGTTTGGGAACACCGGGGAGCTGTTTTTT.

V and J are TRBV2 and TRBJ1-5, with 10 bases identical to TRBD1. CDR1 and CDR2 from the germline V gene are SNHLY and FYNNEI. The CDR3 sequence is 15 residues long. The V and J ends lost 4 bases and 1 base, in that order; junction bases with no gene match: 1. This chain's CDR3 is CASSGDRGSNQPQHF. The DNA of the CDR3 is TGTGCCAGCAGTGGGGACAGGGGAAGCAATCAGCCCCAGCATTTT.

The V gene is TRBV25-1, the J gene TRBJ2-7, with TRBD2 as a possible D gene (5 bases). V was shortened by 5 bases and J by 4 bases, with 12 bases between the two germline ends. CDR1 is MGHDK, CDR2 SYGVNS, per germline. The CDR3 spans 13 residues. The CDR3 reads CASSNPSPYEQYF. CDR3 nucleotides: TGTGCCAGCAGTAACCCTAGCCCATACGAGCAGTACTTC.

The chain employs TRBV24-1 and TRBJ1-5, with TRBD1 matching over 7 bases. CDR3 size: 13 residues. Germline loops: CDR1 KGHDR, CDR2 SFDVKD. V dropped 9 bases and J dropped 3; count of bases not matched to a gene: 4. The CDR3: CATRQGPNQPQHF. The CDR3 region has the DNA TGTGCCACCCGACAGGGCCCCAATCAGCCCCAGCATTTT.